The clone carrying this T cell receptor (beta chain) was seen repeatedly, ten times or more. Its antigen is undetermined. These data originate in a study of naive and memory T cell subsets. Overall study results and limits: Possibly reflecting memory cells re-expressing CD45RA, a few larger clonotypes occurred in naive repertoires, especially CD8.

Two oligonucleotides, mixed equimolar, formed the beta constant-region primer covering TRBC1 and TRBC2. Nested alpha and beta constant-region primers with the SP2 primer drove four PCR rounds on ligated cDNA. TCRdb re-called the UMI-ligation and nested PCR reads with MiXCR, one entry per CDR3 protein. The sample holds roughly 83,000 distinct CDR3 sequences, around 10% seen once. The CDR3 totals 15 residues. The V gene lost 4 bases and the J gene lost 3 bases, with 16 bases spanning the gap. Germline-derived CDR1 and CDR2 are MNHEY and SVGAGI. The receptor comes from a human donor in good health. Sequencing was done on a sample of naive CD4+ T cells from blood. This sequence joins TRBV6-5 and TRBJ2-7, with D possibly TRBD1 on 6 matching bases. The CDR3 bases are TGTGCCAGCAGTTCCCTGAACAGGGCCAACTACGAGCAGTACTTC. Encoded protein: CASSSLNRANYEQYF.